Each of the 26 T cell receptor beta chains below was sequenced from the same sample in a study of blood T cells in healthy people across ages (dated by TCRdb to 2014 to 2015). Library preparation employed 5' RACE. The reads were generated on an Illumina HiSeq 2500. A second PCR of about 6 to 11 cycles was run with a J-beta primer mix and a sample-barcoded 5' primer. In TCRdb, the public reads were trimmed at Q25 with fastp and aligned with MiXCR, with productive beta chains retained. CDR3 protein sequences are deduplicated, and each keeps its most common genes and DNA. This sample comprises more than 750,000 distinct CDR3 sequences, about 28% of them detected only once. The ten largest clonotypes hold roughly 10% of the sample. This sample also belongs to another study, concerning T cells of mothers and their children.

The sequenced sample consisted of blood. The receptor set was obtained from a woman aged 40 to 50 in good health.

This clonotype appeared many times. The chain combines TRBV6-2 or TRBV6-3 with TRBJ2-7, with D maybe TRBD2 (5 bases). Germline CDR1 reads MNHEY; CDR2 reads SVGEGT. V dropped 2 bases and J dropped 0 bases, with 8 bases sitting between them. The CDR3 loop spans 14 amino acids. The CDR3 reads CASSYGGVSYEQYF. The CDR3 DNA is TGTGCCAGCAGTTACGGAGGAGTCTCCTACGAGCAGTACTTC.

The rearrangement links TRBV20-1 to TRBJ2-5; D remains ambiguous. The J call may be in error: the DNA end matches TRBJ2-7 better. There are 12 residues in the CDR3. Germline V lookup: CDR1 DFQATT, CDR2 SNEGSKA (reference sequence). Here the CDR3 DNA reads TGCAGTGCTAGAAAAAATTCAGACGAGCAGTACTTC. It is translated as CSARKNSDEQYF.

The genes are TRBV28 and TRBJ2-1, with D hard to call. The CDR3 is 13 amino acids. The germline gives CDR1 MDHEN, CDR2 SYDVKM. V dropped 5 bases and J dropped 7 bases, with 12 bases sitting between them. The CDR3 DNA reads TGTGCCAGCAGTCCCCCGACTTGGAATGAGCAGTTCTTC. Translation: CASSPPTWNEQFF.

Of note for this clonotype: This may be a read error, as it is one base from a much larger clone. The V gene is TRBV29-1, the J gene TRBJ1-5; D is unresolved. The length of the CDR3 is 12 residues. Germline values: CDR1 SQVTM, CDR2 ANQGSEA. The germline V and J ends were trimmed by 2 bases and 2 bases, with 4 bases remaining between them. The CDR3 region has the DNA TGCAGCGTTGAAATGGGCAATCAGCCCCAGCATTTT. This translates into CSVEMGNQPQHF.

In this sample, this clonotype turned up once. One junction end does not reproduce the germline sequence, and a read error may be involved. The V and J genes are TRBV6-1 and TRBJ2-3; TRBD2 might be the D (5 bases). The CDR3 length is 11 residues. Germline assignment: CDR1 MNHNS and CDR2 SASEGT. CDR3 nucleotides: TGTGTCAGCGGTGAAGGGAATACGCAGTATTTT. It specifies CVSGEGNTQYF.

This clonotype was recorded at least ten times. The rearrangement uses TRBV6-5 and TRBJ2-7; 9 nucleotides match TRBD1. V shed 6 bases and J 0 bases; nucleotides not matched to a gene: 6. CDR1 and CDR2 from the germline V gene are MNHEY and SVGAGI. The CDR3 loop spans 15 amino acids. The CDR3 here is CASRGQGTGSYEQYF. CDR3 DNA sequence: TGTGCCAGCAGGGGACAGGGCACTGGCTCCTACGAGCAGTACTTC.

With regard to this clonotype: A much larger clone lies a single base off, so this may be a read error. The chain combines TRBV28 with TRBJ2-7; D gene ambiguous. The CDR3 has 12 residues. V lost 2 bases and J lost 6, with 8 bases in between. The germline V gene encodes CDR1 MDHEN and CDR2 SYDVKM. The CDR3 coding sequence is TGTGCCAGCAGTTTACAGCAATTCGAGCAGTACTTC. Translating it yields CASSLQQFEQYF.

V and J are TRBV4-1 and TRBJ1-1, with 8 nucleotides matching TRBD1. Trimming took 0 bases from V and 4 from J; bases not matched to a gene: 7. Germline V gene lookup returns CDR1 MGHRA and CDR2 YSYEKL. CDR3 length: 16 residues. CDR3 loop: CASSQDKAGGFTEAFF. CDR3 sequence (DNA): TGCGCCAGCAGCCAAGATAAGGCAGGGGGCTTCACTGAAGCTTTCTTT.

The gene calls are TRBV7-9 and TRBJ2-3; the match to TRBD2 covers 11 bases. After removal of 4 bases from V and 2 bases from J, the junction contained 8 bases not matched to a gene. The CDR3 contains 17 residues. CDR1 is SEHNR and CDR2 is FQNEAQ in the germline V gene (reference sequence). As DNA, the CDR3 is TGTGCCAGCAGCTCACTTACTAGCGGGGGCCTCACAGATACGCAGTATTTT. It is translated as CASSSLTSGGLTDTQYF.

This clonotype was seen a few times. This chain joins TRBV5-1 and TRBJ2-1, with 7 positions matching TRBD1. Germline CDR1 is SGHRS and CDR2 is YFSETQ. The junction had 8 bases not matched to a gene; V was cut back by 5 bases and J by 6 bases. The CDR3 is 14 amino acids. CDR3 loop: CASRLQTGSNEQFF. CDR3 DNA: TGCGCCAGCAGACTCCAGACAGGGTCCAATGAGCAGTTCTTC.

The CDR3 DNA is TGTGCCAGCAGCTTACGAACAGTGAACACTGAAGCTTTCTTT. This codes for CASSLRTVNTEAFF. This chain connects TRBV5-5 to TRBJ1-1; D call uncertain. Germline-derived CDR1 and CDR2 are SGHKS and YYEKEE (reference sequence). V lost 2 bases and J lost 0, with 8 bases in between. CDR3 length: 14 amino acids. Full variable domain (outside the CDR3, taken from reference TRBV5-5 and TRBJ1-1): DAGVTQSPTHLIKTRGQQVTLRCSPISGHKSVSWYQQVLGQGPQFIFQYYEKEERGRGNFPDRFSARQFPNYSSELNVNALLLGDSALYLCASSLRTVNTEAFFGQGTRLTVV.

The rearrangement links TRBV7-8 to TRBJ2-7; 7 bases map to TRBD2. Germline V gene sequence: CDR1 SGHVS, CDR2 FQNEAQ. The CDR3 sequence is 15 residues long. The J segment lost 3 bases and the V segment lost 1 base, leaving 6 bases of the junction unmatched. CDR3 sequence: CASSLESGGYYEQYF. Here the CDR3 DNA reads TGTGCCAGCAGCTTAGAGTCGGGGGGATACTACGAGCAGTACTTC.

This chain joins TRBV28 and TRBJ2-7; perhaps TRBD1 as D (6 bases). V lost 6 bases and J lost 3, with 15 bases in between. The CDR3 contains 14 residues. The germline CDR1 and CDR2 sequences are MDHEN and SYDVKM. CDR3 sequence reads: CASRRTGIIYEQYF. DNA for the CDR3: TGTGCCAGCAGGCGCACAGGGATAATCTACGAGCAGTACTTC.

This clonotype was picked up a small number of times. Given a much more abundant clone one base away, this may be a read error. The V and J genes are TRBV4-1 and TRBJ2-6; tentatively, D is TRBD2 (6 bases). From germline, CDR1 is MGHRA and CDR2 YSYEKL. The CDR3 covers 16 residues. This chain's CDR3 is CASSQSGSSRANVLTF. Written as DNA, the CDR3 is TGCGCCAGCAGCCAGTCCGGGAGCTCTAGGGCCAACGTCCTGACTTTC.

The chain couples TRBV28 to TRBJ1-4; tentatively, D is TRBD1 (6 bases). Deletions cut 7 bases from V and 4 bases from J, with 19 bases between. This CDR3 is 16 amino acids long. The germline V gene has CDR1 MDHEN and CDR2 SYDVKM. CDR3 DNA: TGTGCCAGCACATCTAGGGGGATTGCCCTTAATGAAAAACTGTTTTTT. Translated: CASTSRGIALNEKLFF.

The genes are TRBV12-3 or TRBV12-4 and TRBJ1-4, with a tentative D call TRBD1 (6 bases). The CDR3 extends over 15 amino acids. The ends were cut back, 3 bases at V and 5 bases at J, with 13 bases in the middle. This CDR3 reads CASSFFRGVNEKLFF. CDR3 in DNA: TGTGCCAGCAGTTTTTTTAGGGGGGTAAATGAAAAACTGTTTTTT.

The chain recombines TRBV2 with TRBJ2-7; possible D gene TRBD1, 5 bases. This CDR3 contains 13 residues. Trimming took 6 bases from V and 1 from J, leaving 10 bases between them. CDR1 and CDR2 (germline): SNHLY, FYNNEI. CDR3 amino acids: CASRGHGSYEQYF. The DNA for the CDR3 is TGTGCCAGCAGGGGGCACGGGTCCTACGAGCAGTACTTC.

The genes are TRBV10-2 and TRBJ1-5; the D is unclear. This CDR3 contains 14 residues. V lost 7 bases and J 2 bases, leaving 12 bases between the germline ends. The germline CDR1 and CDR2 sequences are WSHSY and SAAADI. The CDR3 region is CASNSGIGNQPQHF. In nucleotides, the CDR3 is TGCGCCAGCAATAGCGGGATCGGCAATCAGCCCCAGCATTTT.

This clonotype was recorded a few times. The chain uses TRBV7-2 and TRBJ2-3; D is unresolved. There are 15 residues in the CDR3. CDR1 and CDR2 from the germline V gene are SGHTA and FQGNSA. Trimming removed 2 bases from V and 4 bases from J, with 13 bases in between. CDR3 residues: CASSLSPRSPDTQYF. In DNA form, the CDR3 reads TGTGCCAGCAGCTTAAGCCCCCGGAGCCCAGATACGCAGTATTTT.

V gene TRBV29-1 combines with J gene TRBJ2-3, with a possible D match to TRBD2 (6 bases). V was pared by 7 bases and J by 0 bases, with 11 bases between. Germline V gives CDR1 SQVTM, CDR2 ANQGSEA. The CDR3 covers 13 residues. The CDR3 nucleotides are TGCAGCGGGGACTCAACTAGCACAGATACGCAGTATTTT. This codes for CSGDSTSTDTQYF.

This clonotype turned up a few times. One end of the junction fails to match germline, which may point to a read error. The rearrangement uses TRBV14 and TRBJ2-1; no clear D. Looked up from germline, CDR1 is SGHDN and CDR2 is FVKESK. This CDR3 has 12 residues. The DNA for the CDR3 is TGTGCCAGCAGCCAAGAGAGCAATGAGCGGTTCTTC. It yields the protein CASSQESNERFF.

The J gene is TRBJ2-7, the V gene TRBV6-2 or TRBV6-3, with 8 bases fitting TRBD2. This CDR3 spans 14 amino acids. The V segment lost 2 bases and the J segment 2 bases; nucleotides outside the gene matches: 2. Germline CDR1 MNHEY, CDR2 SVGEGT. The CDR3 bases are TGTGCCAGCAGTTACATGCGGGGGGCCTACGAGCAGTACTTC. Translated: CASSYMRGAYEQYF.

The sample holds one count of this clonotype. The chain has TRBV2 and TRBJ1-5, with TRBD1 identical over 7 bases. This CDR3 is 15 amino acids long. Germline assignment: CDR1 SNHLY and CDR2 FYNNEI. V lost 6 bases and J lost 1; bases outside the gene matches: 6. The CDR3 coding sequence is TGTGCCAGCAGGACCACGACAGGGAGCAATCAGCCCCAGCATTTT. The encoded protein is CASRTTTGSNQPQHF.

Points on this clonotype: Its ends do not fully match the called genes, so a read error is possible. The chain has TRBV28 and TRBJ1-2; 7 nucleotides line up with TRBD1. CDR1 MDHEN and CDR2 SYDVKM come from the germline V gene. This CDR3 is 15 amino acids long. In DNA, the CDR3 is TGTGCCGGCAGCCGAGGACAGGACGGTGGCTATGGCTACACCTTC. Its protein product is CAGSRGQDGGYGYTF.

This chain joins TRBV20-1 and TRBJ1-5, with D tentatively TRBD1 (5 bases). This CDR3 comprises 16 residues. Deletions cut 1 base from V and 0 bases from J, with 13 bases between. Germline-derived CDR1 and CDR2 are DFQATT and SNEGSKA (reference sequence). CDR3 bases: TGCAGTGCTAGAGGAAGATCGACAGATAGCAATCAGCCCCAGCATTTT. The encoded protein is CSARGRSTDSNQPQHF.

A few counts support this clonotype. The chain joins TRBV20-1 to TRBJ1-2; D remains ambiguous. V was clipped by 5 bases and J by 6 bases, with 10 bases between them. CDR3 length equals 11 residues. Germline lookup yields CDR1 DFQATT and CDR2 SNEGSKA (reference sequence). The CDR3 nucleotides read TGCAGTGCTTTCCTCCGCCATGGCTACACCTTC. Amino acids: CSAFLRHGYTF.